This T cell receptor beta chain was sequenced for a study of blood T cell repertoires in COVID-19. Across the study: Sites across the United States, Italy and Spain contributed samples from acute and convalescent COVID-19. T cells, B-cell-depleted T cells, or PBMCs supplied cDNA or gDNA.

In the original processing: It was from reference gene primer amplification that nucleated cell counts were estimated. The method was immunoSEQ multiplex PCR; TCRdb's version includes in-frame clones alone and lacks a portion of them. V and J calls and clone size come straight from that table; D and trimming were deduced from the DNA. The sample carries a few hundred thousand clones, almost 85% recorded once. Germline values: CDR1 LGHDT, CDR2 YNNKEL (reference sequence). V gave up 4 bases and J gave up 8 bases, with 14 bases separating them. This CDR3 comprises 13 residues. The J gene is TRBJ1-1, the V gene TRBV3-1 (or the pseudogene TRBV3-2); D unresolved. This clonotype was obtained from a human donor in a cohort sampled during active COVID-19. The sample was peripheral blood. The CDR3 DNA sequence: TGTGCCAGCAGCCGGGGAGGTGGTAAAGAAGCTTTCTTT. Translation: CASSRGGGKEAFF.